Below, one TCR beta chain is given with its context. Antigen: not known. Trimming stripped 3 bases from V and 0 bases from J, with 8 bases between. This CDR3 region has 14 residues. Germline V lookup: CDR1 MGHRA, CDR2 YSYEKL. The source of the sample is a study of T cell repertoires in cytomegalovirus infection. About the study: Public TCR beta signatures were indicative of both CMV infection and a matching HLA type.

TCRdb itself ran the reads through MiXCR, one entry per CDR3 protein. The data contain hundreds of thousands of distinct CDR3 sequences, around 30% of them singletons. The study's findings and limits: Identification of carriers of CMV plus the relevant HLA was achieved through cumulative public TCR beta family frequency. Dominating the ex vivo response were HLA-C-restricted CMV-specific TCR beta clonotypes.

The sequence came from a human donor in good health (CMV status not recorded). Some clones in this sample may be carry-over from other donors' samples. The rearrangement joins TRBV4-1 to TRBJ1-2; no clear D. Sequencing was performed on cultured PBMCs, taken from culture after CMV antigen stimulation. The CDR3 spells CASSHHSSNYGYTF. CDR3 in DNA: TGCGCCAGCAGCCACCACAGCTCTAACTATGGCTACACCTTC.